These 21 T cell receptor beta chains share one sample of origin, sequenced in a study of cytomegalovirus exposure and HLA in healthy donors. PCR primers comprised 60 Vbeta and 13 Jbeta primers. Profiling relied on immunoSEQ multiplex PCR, and the TCRdb table lists in-frame clones only, not all of them. In the table there are about 110,000 clones, around four fifths of which are singletons. Material: PBMCs. Receptors were obtained from a woman between 50 and 59 years old in good health and CMV-seropositive.

The chain is built from TRBV9 and TRBJ2-7, with TRBD1 identical over 7 bases. This CDR3 has 15 amino acids. The V segment lost 4 bases and the J segment 6 bases; nucleotides outside the gene matches: 13. The germline gives CDR1 SGDLS, CDR2 YYNGEE. CDR3 in DNA: TGTGCCAGCAGCCCCCAAGGGACAGCGATCAGCGAGCAGTACTTC. It encodes CASSPQGTAISEQYF. The full variable domain, in which reference TRBV9 and TRBJ2-7 provide the parts outside the CDR3, is DSGVTQTPKHLITATGQRVTLRCSPRSGDLSVYWYQQSLDQGLQFLIQYYNGEERAKGNILERFSAQQFPDLHSELNLSSLELGDSALYFCASSPQGTAISEQYFGPGTRLTVT.

The V call is TRBV5-1, the J call TRBJ1-4; TRBD1 matches 10 bases. Germline CDR1 is SGHRS and CDR2 is YFSETQ. The CDR3 consists of 13 residues. The V gene end was trimmed by 6 bases and the J gene end by 7 bases; junction bases not matched to a gene: 3. The CDR3 loop reads CASNRDRGEKLFF. The CDR3 DNA follows: TGCGCCAGCAACCGGGACAGGGGTGAAAAACTGTTTTTT.

The chain uses TRBV5-1 and TRBJ2-1; D perhaps matches TRBD2 (5 bases). The CDR3 length is 15 residues. Per the germline V gene, CDR1 is SGHRS and CDR2 is YFSETQ. Trimming stripped 0 bases from V and 2 bases from J, with 9 bases between. In DNA form, the CDR3 reads TGCGCCAGCAGCTTGGCGTCGGGGACCTACAATGAGCAGTTCTTC. As protein: CASSLASGTYNEQFF.

The rearrangement links TRBV7-2 to TRBJ2-5, with TRBD2 matching over 12 bases. In germline, CDR1 is SGHTA, CDR2 FQGNSA. V was pared by 8 bases and J by 4 bases, with 5 bases of the junction left unmatched. CDR3 length equals 14 residues. Written as DNA, the CDR3 is TGTGCCAGCTCTAGCGGGAGGGCCACAGAGACCCAGTACTTC. It is translated as CASSSGRATETQYF.

The chain carries TRBV4-3 and TRBJ2-7, with D tentatively TRBD1 (5 bases). The germline V and J ends were trimmed by 5 bases and 1 base, with 9 bases remaining between them. There are 13 residues in the CDR3. The germline V gene has CDR1 LGHNA and CDR2 YSLEER. CDR3 sequence: CASSYGQSYEQYF. The CDR3 nucleotides read TGCGCCAGCAGCTACGGACAATCCTACGAGCAGTACTTC.

The rearrangement uses TRBV4-3 and TRBJ2-3; 13 positions match TRBD2. CDR3 length: 17 residues. The V gene end was trimmed by 1 base and the J gene end by 5 bases; junction bases not matched to a gene: 6. CDR1 and CDR2 (germline): LGHNA, YSLEER. CDR3 region: CASSQGTSGSVGDTQYF. In nucleotides, the CDR3 is TGCGCCAGCAGCCAAGGGACTAGCGGGAGCGTGGGAGATACGCAGTATTTT.

Of note for this clone: At one end, the junction sequence differs from germline, possibly due to a read error. V gene TRBV2 combines with J gene TRBJ2-6, with D maybe TRBD1 (5 bases). Germline lookup yields CDR1 SNHLY and CDR2 FYNNEI. CDR3 length equals 15 residues. The CDR3 DNA sequence: TGTGCCAGCAGTATCCGGACAAGTGGGGCCAACGGCCTGACTTTC. This gives the protein CASSIRTSGANGLTF.

The rearrangement uses TRBV11-3 and TRBJ2-7; TRBD2 might be the D (7 bases). The V and J ends lost 8 bases and 4 bases respectively, with 15 bases between them. Germline CDR1 is SGHNT and CDR2 is YENEEA. This CDR3 is 13 amino acids long. CDR3 nucleotides: TGTGCCAGCGCTAGGGGGGGGAAATACGAGCAGTACTTC. Translated: CASARGGKYEQYF.

The rearrangement uses TRBV10-3 and TRBJ2-3; 7 positions agree with TRBD2. V shed 5 bases and J 10 bases; nucleotides not matched to a gene: 6. The germline V gene encodes CDR1 ENHRY and CDR2 SYGVKD. The CDR3 runs to 12 residues. The DNA of the CDR3 is TGTGCCATCAGTTTCAGGGAGGGTGCGCAGTATTTT. Translated: CAISFREGAQYF.

This clone appeared a few times. The rearrangement links TRBV7-8 to TRBJ2-7, with a tentative D call TRBD1 (6 bases). Germline V gene sequence: CDR1 SGHVS, CDR2 FQNEAQ. The CDR3 runs to 15 residues. V shed 5 bases and J shed 0 bases, with 14 bases lying between them. The DNA of the CDR3 is TGTGCCAGCAGCGAGAGGCAGGGGCCCTCCTACGAGCAGTACTTC. Translating gives CASSERQGPSYEQYF.

The chain links TRBV6-5 to TRBJ1-1; 8 bases are shared with TRBD1. Trimming at V came to 5 bases and at J to 5 bases, leaving 7 bases not matched to a gene. The CDR3 has 14 residues. Germline assignment: CDR1 MNHEY and CDR2 SVGAGI. The CDR3 protein is CASSTSRGQTEAFF. The CDR3 DNA reads TGTGCCAGCAGTACAAGCAGGGGGCAGACTGAAGCTTTCTTT.

The chain carries TRBV6-6 and TRBJ2-7; D not certain. Germline CDR1 reads MNHNY; CDR2 reads SVGAGI (reference sequence). Trimming stripped 5 bases from V and 2 bases from J, with 7 bases between. The CDR3 loop spans 12 amino acids. CDR3 in DNA: TGTGCCAGCAGTCCCTTTCCCTACGAGCAGTACTTC. The encoded protein is CASSPFPYEQYF.

This chain joins TRBV23-1 and TRBJ1-5; 9 bases align to TRBD1. TRBV23-1 is an ORF, and what it does is uncertain. CDR3 length: 19 amino acids. Trimming at V came to 2 bases and at J to 0 bases, leaving 11 bases not matched to a gene. CDR3: CASSQNGTGKRLSNQPQHF. The CDR3 DNA reads as TGCGCCAGCAGTCAAAATGGGACAGGGAAGAGGCTTAGCAATCAGCCCCAGCATTTT.

The V and J genes are TRBV19 and TRBJ1-2; TRBD1 matches 8 bases. Trimming cost V 7 bases and J 8 bases; bases outside gene matches: 15. The CDR3 consists of 15 residues. From germline, CDR1 is LNHDA and CDR2 SQIVND (reference sequence). The CDR3 spells CASTPSRGRFDGYTF. The DNA for the CDR3 is TGTGCCAGTACCCCAAGCAGGGGGCGATTTGACGGCTACACCTTC.

This rearrangement joins TRBV29-1 to TRBJ1-1, with 7 bases that match TRBD1. The CDR3 has 14 residues. The germline V gene encodes CDR1 SQVTM and CDR2 ANQGSEA. V was pared by 4 bases and J by 1 base, with 6 bases of the junction left unmatched. CDR3 region: CSVGQGSGNTEAFF. The CDR3 coding sequence is TGCAGCGTTGGACAGGGATCAGGGAACACTGAAGCTTTCTTT.

This clone was found once. This rearrangement joins TRBV5-8 to TRBJ1-2, with D tentatively TRBD1 (6 bases). The CDR3 totals 15 residues. CDR1 is SGHTS, CDR2 YDEGEE, per germline. V lost 7 bases to trimming and J lost 4 bases, with 20 bases between them. For the CDR3, the DNA is TGTGCCAGCTTCCGCGGATCAGGGGTCGGCTATGGCTACACCTTC. Translation: CASFRGSGVGYGYTF.

V and J are TRBV5-1 and TRBJ1-1; D is undetermined. This CDR3 contains 14 residues. The V and J ends lost 4 bases and 0 bases respectively, with 10 bases between them. CDR1 is SGHRS and CDR2 is YFSETQ in the germline V gene. CDR3 loop: CASSRLLVNTEAFF. DNA of the CDR3: TGCGCCAGCAGCCGCTTACTAGTGAACACTGAAGCTTTCTTT.

V usage is TRBV5-6 and J usage is TRBJ2-7, with 10 bases lining up with TRBD2. The CDR3 length is 16 residues. V was clipped by 1 base and J by 2 bases; unmatched bases: 6. Germline lookup yields CDR1 SGHDT and CDR2 YYEEEE. Here the CDR3 DNA reads TGTGCCAGCAGCTTGCTAGCGGGAGTAGGAACCTACGAGCAGTACTTC. Amino acids: CASSLLAGVGTYEQYF.

This sequence joins TRBV5-4 and TRBJ2-3; the D is unclear. CDR1 is SGHNT and CDR2 is YYREEE in the germline V gene (reference sequence). V shed 2 bases and J shed 3 bases, with 4 bases lying between them. The CDR3 sequence is 12 residues long. In DNA form, the CDR3 reads TGTGCCAGCAGCTTACTAACAGATACGCAGTATTTT. It yields the protein CASSLLTDTQYF. The complete variable domain, with remaining parts taken from reference TRBV5-4 and TRBJ2-3, reads ETGVTQSPTHLIKTRGQQVTLRCSSQSGHNTVSWYQQALGQGPQFIFQYYREEENGRGNFPPRFSGLQFPNYSSELNVNALELDDSALYLCASSLLTDTQYFGPGTRLTVL.

Only a few counts were recorded for this clone. The junction shows a germline mismatch at one end, possibly a read error. The chain carries TRBV5-6 and TRBJ2-4, with 9 bases identical to TRBD2. Germline V gene sequence: CDR1 SGHDT, CDR2 YYEEEE. The CDR3 loop spans 16 amino acids. CDR3 sequence reads: CASSQGGGGRGNSQYF. CDR3 in DNA: TGTGCCAGCAGCCAAGGGGGGGGCGGGAGGGGAAACAGTCAGTACTTC.

V usage is TRBV2 and J usage is TRBJ1-5; 8 bases are shared with TRBD1. V was clipped by 7 bases and J by 7 bases; unmatched bases: 9. The CDR3 covers 14 residues. CDR1 and CDR2 (germline): SNHLY, FYNNEI. The CDR3 region is CASTQGQGGQPQHF. CDR3 sequence (DNA): TGTGCCAGCACTCAAGGACAGGGTGGACAGCCCCAGCATTTT.